The 28 T cell receptor beta chains in this list originate from one sample, sequenced in a study of blood T cell repertoires in COVID-19. Sequencing used immunoSEQ multiplex PCR; TCRdb keeps in-frame clones, though not all of them. There are 200,000 to 300,000 clones in the sample; around 88% occur only once, and approximately 2% lies in the top ten. Sample: peripheral blood. These receptors all come from a man aged 25-40 years with active or convalescent COVID-19.

The V gene is TRBV7-2, the J gene TRBJ2-3; the D is unclear. CDR1 is SGHTA and CDR2 is FQGNSA in the germline V gene. The CDR3 is made up of 18 amino acids. Trimming left V 1 base short and J 0 bases short, with 17 bases between. In nucleotides, the CDR3 is TGTGCCAGCAGCTTAGATACTAATCAACAACCTAGCACAGATACGCAGTATTTT. It specifies CASSLDTNQQPSTDTQYF.

The J gene is TRBJ2-7, the V gene TRBV12-3 or TRBV12-4; no clear D. The CDR3 length is 12 residues. V was shortened by 5 bases and J by 2 bases, with 7 bases between the two germline ends. The CDR3 bases are TGTGCCAGCAGTACACACCCCTACGAGCAGTACTTC. As protein: CASSTHPYEQYF.

The chain joins TRBV7-2 to TRBJ1-6; 8 nucleotides match TRBD1. The length of the CDR3 is 13 residues. After removal of 10 bases from V and 10 bases from J, the junction contained 9 bases not matched to a gene. Germline assignment: CDR1 SGHTA and CDR2 FQGNSA. CDR3 amino acids: CATHRDRFSPLHF. The CDR3 DNA reads TGTGCCACACACCGGGACAGGTTCTCACCCCTCCACTTT.

V gene TRBV3-1 (or the pseudogene TRBV3-2) combines with J gene TRBJ1-1; 10 bases match TRBD1. CDR1 is LGHDT and CDR2 is YNNKEL in the germline V gene (reference sequence). The V segment lost 4 bases and the J segment 6 bases; nucleotides outside the gene matches: 5. This CDR3 region has 14 residues. DNA for the CDR3: TGTGCCAGCAGCCGAGGGACAGGGGAGGCTGAAGCTTTCTTT. Its protein product is CASSRGTGEAEAFF.

The chain employs TRBV15 and TRBJ2-4; 9 nucleotides agree with TRBD2. The CDR3 spans 15 residues. Germline loops: CDR1 LNHNV, CDR2 YYDKDF (reference sequence). The junction had 11 bases not matched to a gene; V was cut back by 5 bases and J by 9 bases. The CDR3 DNA sequence: TGTGCCACCAGCTCCTTAGCGGGGGACTCGGGCATTCAGTACTTC. This translates into CATSSLAGDSGIQYF. Full variable domain (missing parts from reference TRBV15 and TRBJ2-4): DAMVIQNPRYQVTQFGKPVTLSCSQTLNHNVMYWYQQKSSQAPKLLFHYYDKDFNNEADTPDNFQSRRPNTSFCFLDIRSPGLGDTAMYLCATSSLAGDSGIQYFGAGTRLSVL.

The chain recombines TRBV30 with TRBJ1-3; no clear D gene. Germline V gene lookup returns CDR1 GTSNPN and CDR2 SVGIG (reference sequence). The V end was cut by 0 bases, the J end by 0 bases, with 9 bases between. The CDR3 spans 15 residues. The CDR3: CAWSVGQVSGNTIYF. For the CDR3, the DNA is TGTGCCTGGAGTGTTGGGCAAGTCTCTGGAAACACCATATATTTT.

This rearrangement joins TRBV9 to TRBJ2-5; no clear D. V lost 4 bases to trimming and J lost 0 bases, with 10 bases between them. The CDR3 is made up of 14 amino acids. The germline gives CDR1 SGDLS, CDR2 YYNGEE. This chain's CDR3 is CASSPSVYQETQYF. Written as DNA, the CDR3 is TGTGCCAGCAGCCCGAGCGTATACCAAGAGACCCAGTACTTC.

V usage is TRBV24-1 and J usage is TRBJ2-2; D not resolved. Germline V gene sequence: CDR1 KGHDR, CDR2 SFDVKD. V was trimmed by 7 bases and J by 0 bases, leaving 14 bases between them. The CDR3 is 16 residues long. In DNA form, the CDR3 reads TGTGCCACCAGCGCGGAAACAACCGCGAACACCGGGGAGCTGTTTTTT. Translation gives CATSAETTANTGELFF.

The chain carries TRBV6-6 and TRBJ1-2; D gene unclear. Germline CDR1 reads MNHNY; CDR2 reads SVGAGI (reference sequence). V lost 7 bases and J 8 bases, leaving 20 bases between the germline ends. The CDR3 is made up of 14 amino acids. The CDR3 protein is CASTYRPEGFGYTF. CDR3 coding DNA: TGTGCCAGCACCTACCGGCCCGAGGGATTCGGCTACACCTTC.

This clone appeared once. The chain couples TRBV6-5 to TRBJ2-5; perhaps TRBD2 as D (7 bases). Germline assignment: CDR1 MNHEY and CDR2 SVGAGI. The CDR3 extends over 14 amino acids. The V end lost 5 bases, the J end lost 6 bases, and 16 bases lay between the germline ends. Here the CDR3 DNA reads TGTGCCAGCAGTAATAGGGGGGGCTCGAAGACCCAGTACTTC. Residues: CASSNRGGSKTQYF.

The V and J genes are TRBV5-1 and TRBJ2-3, with TRBD2 matching over 9 bases. CDR3 length: 19 residues. Trimming cost V 5 bases and J 4 bases; bases outside gene matches: 20. Germline CDR1 SGHRS, CDR2 YFSETQ. The CDR3 loop is CASSFLGLAGLAFADTQYF. The CDR3 region has the DNA TGCGCCAGCAGTTTTTTGGGTCTCGCCGGACTAGCGTTTGCAGATACGCAGTATTTT.

The chain employs TRBV29-1 and TRBJ1-2, with D maybe TRBD1 (5 bases). CDR1 and CDR2 from the germline V gene are SQVTM and ANQGSEA. The V end was cut by 7 bases, the J end by 3 bases, with 9 bases between. The CDR3 extends over 11 amino acids. DNA of the CDR3: TGCAGCGCGACAGAAGACTATGGCTACACCTTC. Translated: CSATEDYGYTF. The full variable domain, rest sourced from reference TRBV29-1 and TRBJ1-2, is SAVISQKPSRDICQRGTSLTIQCQVDSQVTMMFWYRQQPGQSLTLIATANQGSEATYESGFVIDKFPISRPNLTFSTLTVSNMSPEDSSIYLCSATEDYGYTFGSGTRLTVV.

The V gene is TRBV6-5, the J gene TRBJ2-7; TRBD2 might be the D (5 bases). Germline V CDR1 and CDR2: MNHEY, SVGAGI. With 6 bases removed from V and 6 bases from J, the gap between germline ends came to 9 bases. CDR3 length: 11 residues. This CDR3 reads CASRIEGEQYF. For the CDR3, the DNA is TGTGCCAGCAGGATCGAGGGCGAGCAGTACTTC.

The genes are TRBV12-5 and TRBJ2-2; D is undetermined. Trimming shortened V by 0 bases and J by 4 bases, and 18 bases separated the two germline ends. Per the germline V gene, CDR1 is LGHNT and CDR2 is FRNRAP. This CDR3 region has 18 residues. CDR3 bases: TGTGCTAGTGGTTTGGTACTTAACGCCGGTCTCCCCACCGGGGAGCTGTTTTTT. It encodes CASGLVLNAGLPTGELFF.

V gene TRBV7-8 combines with J gene TRBJ1-2, with unresolved D. There are 14 residues in the CDR3. Germline CDR1 is SGHVS and CDR2 is FQNEAQ. V was pared by 5 bases and J by 2 bases, with 12 bases between. The DNA of the CDR3 is TGTGCCAGCAGCCCCGGGTCTATAAACTATGGCTACACCTTC. Translating it yields CASSPGSINYGYTF.

The rearrangement uses TRBV13 and TRBJ2-5, with 8 positions matching TRBD2. V lost 4 bases to trimming and J lost 1 base; unmatched junction nucleotides: 17. This CDR3 region has 19 residues. CDR1 and CDR2 (germline): PRHDT, FYEKMQ (reference sequence). The CDR3 DNA is TGTGCCAGCAGCTCAAATTCCCCGGCGGTAGCGGGGAGCCAAGAGACCCAGTACTTC. Amino acid sequence: CASSSNSPAVAGSQETQYF. Full variable domain (missing parts from reference TRBV13 and TRBJ2-5): AAGVIQSPRHLIKEKRETATLKCYPIPRHDTVYWYQQGPGQDPQFLISFYEKMQSDKGSIPDRFSAQQFSDYHSELNMSSLELGDSALYFCASSSNSPAVAGSQETQYFGPGTRLLVL.

The chain combines TRBV2 with TRBJ1-5; 7 nucleotides align to TRBD1. The CDR3 contains 13 residues. Germline V gene data show CDR1 as SNHLY and CDR2 as FYNNEI. Trimming took 4 bases from V and 4 from J; bases not matched to a gene: 1. The CDR3 spells CASSADRNQPQHF. The CDR3 DNA follows: TGTGCCAGCAGTGCGGACAGGAATCAGCCCCAGCATTTT.

V is TRBV7-9 and J is TRBJ2-5; 8 bases match TRBD2. CDR3 length: 16 residues. Germline V gene sequence: CDR1 SEHNR, CDR2 FQNEAQ (reference sequence). With 1 base clipped from V and 3 bases from J, the junction kept 7 bases outside the gene matches. The DNA for the CDR3 is TGTGCCAGCAGCTTAGTTGTCGGGGGGGCCGAAGAGACCCAGTACTTC. Its protein product is CASSLVVGGAEETQYF.

V gene TRBV7-9 combines with J gene TRBJ1-5, with 9 bases matching TRBD1. The CDR3 length is 18 residues. Germline-derived CDR1 and CDR2 are SEHNR and FQNEAQ (reference sequence). The V gene end was trimmed by 4 bases and the J gene end by 3 bases; junction bases not matched to a gene: 13. The CDR3 nucleotides read TGTGCCAGCAGCTCTGGGGACGTCGGACAGGGGTACAATCAGCCCCAGCATTTT. Translating it yields CASSSGDVGQGYNQPQHF.

The chain is built from TRBV7-3 and TRBJ2-2, with a possible D match to TRBD2 (5 bases). The CDR3 extends over 14 amino acids. V was clipped by 5 bases and J by 3 bases, with 10 bases between them. In germline, CDR1 is SGHTA, CDR2 FQGTGA. CDR3 residues: CASSEGSYTGELFF. The CDR3 DNA reads TGTGCCAGCAGCGAGGGAAGTTACACCGGGGAGCTGTTTTTT.

The genes are TRBV7-9 and TRBJ1-2, with D possibly matching TRBD1 (6 bases). This CDR3 has 14 amino acids. Looked up from germline, CDR1 is SEHNR and CDR2 is FQNEAQ (reference sequence). Trimming took 5 bases from V and 4 from J, leaving 14 bases between them. This chain's CDR3 is CASSPTGFFYGYTF. CDR3 DNA: TGTGCCAGCAGCCCCACAGGGTTTTTCTATGGCTACACCTTC.

This chain joins TRBV19 and TRBJ1-1; a possible D gene is TRBD1 (5 bases). In germline, CDR1 is LNHDA, CDR2 SQIVND (reference sequence). This CDR3 is built from 15 residues. Trimming removed 5 bases at V and 4 bases at J, with 17 bases between. The CDR3 region is CASSPRDGRFTEAFF. The CDR3 DNA reads TGTGCCAGTAGTCCCCGGGACGGGAGGTTCACTGAAGCTTTCTTT.

The chain recombines TRBV11-2 with TRBJ1-2; 9 nucleotides line up with TRBD1. The V segment lost 0 bases and the J segment 3 bases; nucleotides outside the gene matches: 8. This CDR3 region has 17 residues. Germline CDR1 and CDR2: SGHAT and FQNNGV. CDR3 region: CASSLDQGTGIHYGYTF. The CDR3, as DNA: TGTGCCAGCAGCTTAGATCAGGGGACAGGGATACACTATGGCTACACCTTC.

This clone was counted a few times. The chain uses TRBV2 and TRBJ2-7; 9 positions match TRBD2. The CDR3 length is 13 residues. The germline V gene encodes CDR1 SNHLY and CDR2 FYNNEI. V lost 9 bases and J lost 5; bases outside the gene matches: 8. Here the CDR3 reads CASRREGADEQYF. CDR3 nucleotides: TGTGCCAGTCGGCGGGAGGGGGCGGACGAGCAGTACTTC.

The chain joins TRBV7-2 to TRBJ1-1, with D perhaps matching TRBD1 (5 bases). The CDR3 length is 13 residues. V lost 1 base and J 8 bases, leaving 11 bases between the germline ends. Germline assignment: CDR1 SGHTA and CDR2 FQGNSA. The CDR3: CASSLELGREAFF. CDR3 in DNA: TGTGCCAGCAGCTTAGAGTTGGGGCGAGAAGCTTTCTTT.

The rearrangement joins TRBV6-2 or TRBV6-3 to TRBJ1-1; 7 bases are shared with TRBD1. CDR1 is MNHEY and CDR2 is SVGEGT in the germline V gene. V lost 0 bases to trimming and J lost 6 bases; unmatched junction nucleotides: 4. CDR3 length: 14 residues. The CDR3 sequence: CASSYSTGRPEAFF. Written as DNA, the CDR3 is TGTGCCAGCAGTTACTCGACAGGGCGGCCTGAAGCTTTCTTT.

This chain links TRBV2 with TRBJ2-5, with D perhaps TRBD2 (6 bases). This CDR3 is built from 13 residues. Germline CDR1 and CDR2: SNHLY and FYNNEI. Trimming stripped 6 bases from V and 6 bases from J, with 14 bases between. CDR3 amino acids: CASRAPSVQTQYF. The DNA for the CDR3 is TGTGCCAGCAGAGCCCCTAGCGTGCAGACCCAGTACTTC.

The chain carries TRBV2 and TRBJ2-5; 10 nucleotides agree with TRBD2. Losses at the gene ends were 5 bases for V and 4 bases for J; bases not matched to a gene: 7. CDR1 SNHLY and CDR2 FYNNEI come from the germline V gene. The CDR3 spans 15 residues. The CDR3 protein is CASSYSGGGGETQYF. In nucleotides, the CDR3 is TGTGCCAGCAGTTACAGCGGGGGGGGTGGAGAGACCCAGTACTTC.